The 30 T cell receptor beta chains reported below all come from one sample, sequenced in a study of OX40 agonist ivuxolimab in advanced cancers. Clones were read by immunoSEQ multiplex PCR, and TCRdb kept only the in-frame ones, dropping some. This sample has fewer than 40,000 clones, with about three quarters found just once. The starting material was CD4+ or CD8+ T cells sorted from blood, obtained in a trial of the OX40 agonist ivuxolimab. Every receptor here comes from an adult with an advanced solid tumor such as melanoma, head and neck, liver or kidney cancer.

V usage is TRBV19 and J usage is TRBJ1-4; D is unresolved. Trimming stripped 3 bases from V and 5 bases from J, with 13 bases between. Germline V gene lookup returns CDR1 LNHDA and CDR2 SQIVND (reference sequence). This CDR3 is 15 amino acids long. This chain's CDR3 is CASSIVTGINEKLFF. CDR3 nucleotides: TGTGCCAGTAGTATCGTAACGGGCATCAATGAAAAACTGTTTTTT.

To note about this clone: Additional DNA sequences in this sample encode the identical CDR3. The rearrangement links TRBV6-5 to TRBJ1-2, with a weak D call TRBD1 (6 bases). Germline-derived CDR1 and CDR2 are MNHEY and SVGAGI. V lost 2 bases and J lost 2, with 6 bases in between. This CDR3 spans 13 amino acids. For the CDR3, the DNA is TGTGCCAGCAGTTACGACAGGAACTATGGCTACACCTTC. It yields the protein CASSYDRNYGYTF.

DNA for the CDR3: TGTGCCAGCAGCCCTAGGACACGCCGGGATGAAAAACTGTTTTTT. It translates to CASSPRTRRDEKLFF. The chain has TRBV14 and TRBJ1-4, with D possibly matching TRBD1 (5 bases). Germline CDR1 and CDR2: SGHDN and FVKESK. The CDR3 is made up of 15 amino acids. The V and J ends lost 4 bases and 6 bases respectively, with 15 bases between them.

The CDR3 sequence: CASSVGQRGFSTDTQYF. The CDR3 DNA is TGTGCCAGCAGCGTAGGCCAGCGGGGGTTTAGCACAGATACGCAGTATTTT. J is TRBJ2-3 and V is TRBV9, with TRBD2 matching 8 bases. V lost 0 bases to trimming and J lost 0 bases; unmatched junction nucleotides: 6. This CDR3 comprises 17 residues. Per germline, CDR1 SGDLS and CDR2 YYNGEE.

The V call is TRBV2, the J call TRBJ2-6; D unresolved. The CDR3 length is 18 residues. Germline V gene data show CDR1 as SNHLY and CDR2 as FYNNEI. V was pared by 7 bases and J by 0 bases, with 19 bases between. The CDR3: CASNKGRSLSSGANVLTF. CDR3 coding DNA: TGTGCCAGCAATAAGGGAAGGTCCCTAAGCTCTGGGGCCAACGTCCTGACTTTC.

The CDR3 DNA reads as TGTGCCAGCAGGAGGCCGGGACTAGCGGAGGTTAGACGGGAGACCCAGTACTTC. Protein sequence: CASRRPGLAEVRRETQYF. V gene TRBV28 combines with J gene TRBJ2-5; 11 bases are a match to TRBD2. Germline CDR1 MDHEN, CDR2 SYDVKM. The CDR3 runs 18 residues. V lost 6 bases to trimming and J lost 5 bases; unmatched junction nucleotides: 17.

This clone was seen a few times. The CDR3 loop reads CATEGSTDTQYF. DNA of the CDR3: TGTGCCACCGAGGGTTCTACAGATACGCAGTATTTT. The chain has TRBV18 and TRBJ2-3, with D perhaps TRBD2 (5 bases). V lost 10 bases and J lost 3, with 11 bases in between. Germline V gives CDR1 KGHSH, CDR2 LQKENI. The CDR3 contains 12 residues.

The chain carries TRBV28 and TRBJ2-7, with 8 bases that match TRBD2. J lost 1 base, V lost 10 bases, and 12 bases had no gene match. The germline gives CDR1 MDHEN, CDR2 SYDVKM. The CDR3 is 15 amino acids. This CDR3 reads CATQFLQRGSYEQYF. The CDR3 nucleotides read TGTGCCACCCAGTTTCTCCAGCGGGGGTCCTACGAGCAGTACTTC.

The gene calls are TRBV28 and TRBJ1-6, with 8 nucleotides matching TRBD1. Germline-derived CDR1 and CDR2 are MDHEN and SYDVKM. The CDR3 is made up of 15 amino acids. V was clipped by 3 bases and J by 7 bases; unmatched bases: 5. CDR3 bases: TGTGCCAGCAGTTTGCCAGGGGGCCGGAATTCACCCCTCCACTTT. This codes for CASSLPGGRNSPLHF. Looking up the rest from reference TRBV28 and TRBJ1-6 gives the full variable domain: DVKVTQSSRYLVKRTGEKVFLECVQDMDHENMFWYRQDPGLGLRLIYFSYDVKMKEKGDIPEGYSVSREKKERFSLILESASTNQTSMYLCASSLPGGRNSPLHFGNGTRLTVT.

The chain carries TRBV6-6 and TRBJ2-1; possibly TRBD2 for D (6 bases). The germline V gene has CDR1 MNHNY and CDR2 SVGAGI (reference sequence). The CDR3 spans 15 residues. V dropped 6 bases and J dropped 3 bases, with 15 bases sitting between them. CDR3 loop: CASSPGTPFYNEQFF. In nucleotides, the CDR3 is TGTGCCAGCAGCCCCGGGACTCCCTTCTACAATGAGCAGTTCTTC.

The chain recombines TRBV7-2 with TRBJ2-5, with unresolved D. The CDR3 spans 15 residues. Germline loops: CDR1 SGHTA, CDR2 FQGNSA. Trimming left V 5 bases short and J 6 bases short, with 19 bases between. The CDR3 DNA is TGTGCCAGCAGCCCGCTCCCCTCTAGTGGGCAGACCCAGTACTTC. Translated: CASSPLPSSGQTQYF. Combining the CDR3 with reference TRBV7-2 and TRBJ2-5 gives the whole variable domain GAGVSQSPSNKVTEKGKDVELRCDPISGHTALYWYRQSLGQGLEFLIYFQGNSAPDKSGLPSDRFSAERTGGSVSTLTIQRTQQEDSAVYLCASSPLPSSGQTQYFGPGTRLLVL.

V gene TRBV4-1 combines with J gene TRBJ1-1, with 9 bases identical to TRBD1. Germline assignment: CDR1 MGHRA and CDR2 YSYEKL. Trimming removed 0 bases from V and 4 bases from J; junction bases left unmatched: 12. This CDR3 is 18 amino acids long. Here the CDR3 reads CASSQDRRPGQGTTEAFF. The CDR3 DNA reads TGCGCCAGCAGCCAAGATCGGCGCCCGGGACAGGGAACCACTGAAGCTTTCTTT.

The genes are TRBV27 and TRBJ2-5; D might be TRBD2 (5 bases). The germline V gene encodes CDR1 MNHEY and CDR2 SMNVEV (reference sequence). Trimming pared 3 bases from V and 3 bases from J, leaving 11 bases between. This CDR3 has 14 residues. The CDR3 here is CASSFYGEKETQYF. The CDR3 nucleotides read TGTGCCAGCAGTTTTTACGGGGAGAAAGAGACCCAGTACTTC.

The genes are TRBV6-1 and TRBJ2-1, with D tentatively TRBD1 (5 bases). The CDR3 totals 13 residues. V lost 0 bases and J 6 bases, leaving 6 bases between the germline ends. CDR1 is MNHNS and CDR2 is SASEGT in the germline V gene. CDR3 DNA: TGTGCCAGCAGTGAAGCGGGGCTCAATGAGCAGTTCTTC. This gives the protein CASSEAGLNEQFF.

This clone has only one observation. The CDR3 spells CASREGRNFQSGELFF. Written as DNA, the CDR3 is TGTGCCAGCAGAGAGGGACGGAATTTTCAGTCCGGGGAGCTGTTTTTT. This chain links TRBV5-4 with TRBJ2-2; tentatively, D is TRBD1 or TRBD2 (5 bases each). Trimming cost V 5 bases and J 6 bases, with 20 bases left between them. Germline loops: CDR1 SGHNT, CDR2 YYREEE (reference sequence). The CDR3 consists of 16 residues.

CDR3 residues: CATTGTVNTEAFF. The CDR3 bases are TGTGCCACCACAGGGACAGTGAACACTGAAGCTTTCTTT. The rearrangement uses TRBV10-3 and TRBJ1-1; 7 nucleotides agree with TRBD1. The CDR3 loop spans 13 amino acids. CDR1 is ENHRY and CDR2 is SYGVKD in the germline V gene. The V gene end was trimmed by 10 bases and the J gene end by 0 bases; junction bases not matched to a gene: 5.

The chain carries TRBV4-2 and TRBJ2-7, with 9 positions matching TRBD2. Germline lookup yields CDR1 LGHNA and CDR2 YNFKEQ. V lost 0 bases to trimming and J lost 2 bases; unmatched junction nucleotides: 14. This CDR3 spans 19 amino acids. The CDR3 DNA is TGTGCCAGCAGCCAAGATTGGCGTCCCGGGGCTAGCGGGACCTACGAGCAGTACTTC. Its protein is CASSQDWRPGASGTYEQYF.

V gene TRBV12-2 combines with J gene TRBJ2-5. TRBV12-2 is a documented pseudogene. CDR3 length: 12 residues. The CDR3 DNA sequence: TGTGCAAGTCCCCAGGGGGGGGAGACCCAGTACTTC. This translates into CASPQGGETQYF.

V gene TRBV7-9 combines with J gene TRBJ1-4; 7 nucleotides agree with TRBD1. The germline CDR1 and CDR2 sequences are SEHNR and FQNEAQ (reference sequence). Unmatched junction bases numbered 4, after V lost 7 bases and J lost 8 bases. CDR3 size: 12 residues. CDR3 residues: CASTRDREKLFF. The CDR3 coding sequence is TGTGCCAGCACCCGGGACAGAGAAAAACTGTTTTTT.

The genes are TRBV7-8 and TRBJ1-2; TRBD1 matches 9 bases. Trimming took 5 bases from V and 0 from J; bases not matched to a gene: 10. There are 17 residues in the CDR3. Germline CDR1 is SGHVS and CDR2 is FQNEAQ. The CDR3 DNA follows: TGTGCCAGCAGCCTCACGGGACAGGGCAAAACTAACTATGGCTACACCTTC. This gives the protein CASSLTGQGKTNYGYTF.

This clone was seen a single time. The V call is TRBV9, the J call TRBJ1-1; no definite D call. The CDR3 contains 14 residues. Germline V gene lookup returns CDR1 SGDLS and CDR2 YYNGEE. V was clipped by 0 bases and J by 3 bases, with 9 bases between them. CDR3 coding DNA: TGTGCCAGCAGCGTAGATCCAGGAGACACTGAAGCTTTCTTT. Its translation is CASSVDPGDTEAFF.

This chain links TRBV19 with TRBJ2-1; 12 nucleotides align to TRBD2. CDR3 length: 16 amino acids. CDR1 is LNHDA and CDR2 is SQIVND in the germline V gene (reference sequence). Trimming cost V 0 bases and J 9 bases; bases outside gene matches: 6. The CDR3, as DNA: TGTGCCAGTAGTATAGACCTGGGACTAGCGGGTGGTGAGCAGTTCTTC. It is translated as CASSIDLGLAGGEQFF.

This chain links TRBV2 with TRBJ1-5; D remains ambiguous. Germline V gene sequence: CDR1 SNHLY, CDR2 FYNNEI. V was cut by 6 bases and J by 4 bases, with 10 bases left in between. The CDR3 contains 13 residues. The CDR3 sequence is CASSPGVNQPQHF. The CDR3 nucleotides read TGTGCCAGCAGCCCCGGGGTTAATCAGCCCCAGCATTTT.

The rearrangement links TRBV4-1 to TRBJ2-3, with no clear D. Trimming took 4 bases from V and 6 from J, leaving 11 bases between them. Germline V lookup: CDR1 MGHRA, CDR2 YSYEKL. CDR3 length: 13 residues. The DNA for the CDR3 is TGCGCCAGCAGCCCCTTGGTGGCTGATACGCAGTATTTT. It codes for CASSPLVADTQYF.

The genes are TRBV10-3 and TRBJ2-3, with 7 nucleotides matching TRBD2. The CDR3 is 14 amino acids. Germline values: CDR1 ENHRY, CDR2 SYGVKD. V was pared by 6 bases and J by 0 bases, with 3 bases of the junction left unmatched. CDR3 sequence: CAISPGGSTDTQYF. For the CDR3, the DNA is TGTGCCATCAGCCCCGGGGGGAGCACAGATACGCAGTATTTT.

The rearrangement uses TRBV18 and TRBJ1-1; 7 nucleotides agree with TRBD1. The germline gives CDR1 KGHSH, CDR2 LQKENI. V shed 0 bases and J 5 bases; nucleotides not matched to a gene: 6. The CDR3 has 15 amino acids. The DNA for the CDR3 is TGTGCCAGCTCACCACCGACAGGGAGGAGTACTGAAGCTTTCTTT. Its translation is CASSPPTGRSTEAFF.

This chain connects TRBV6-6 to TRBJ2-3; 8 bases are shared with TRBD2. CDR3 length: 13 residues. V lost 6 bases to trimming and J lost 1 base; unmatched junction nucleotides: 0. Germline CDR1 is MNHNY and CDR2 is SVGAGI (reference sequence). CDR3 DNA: TGTGCCAGCAGGCGGGAGGGCACAGATACGCAGTATTTT. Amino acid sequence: CASRREGTDTQYF.

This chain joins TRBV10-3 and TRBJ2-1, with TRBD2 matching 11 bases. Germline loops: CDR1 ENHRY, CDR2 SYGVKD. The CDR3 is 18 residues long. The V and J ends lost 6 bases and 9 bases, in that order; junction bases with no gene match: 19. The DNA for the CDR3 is TGTGCCATCAGCACAGCCGGGACTAGCGGACCCGTCAGGGGTGAGCAGTTCTTC. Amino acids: CAISTAGTSGPVRGEQFF.

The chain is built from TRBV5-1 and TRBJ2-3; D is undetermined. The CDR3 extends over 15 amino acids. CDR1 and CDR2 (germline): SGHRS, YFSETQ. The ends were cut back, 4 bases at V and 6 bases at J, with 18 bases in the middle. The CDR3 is CASSTGNSGSDTQYF. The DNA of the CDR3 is TGCGCCAGCAGCACTGGAAACTCAGGCAGCGATACGCAGTATTTT.

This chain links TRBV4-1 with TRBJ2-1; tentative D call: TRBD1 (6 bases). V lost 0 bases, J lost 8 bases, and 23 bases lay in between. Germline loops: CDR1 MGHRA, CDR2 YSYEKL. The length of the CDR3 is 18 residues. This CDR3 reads CASSQDRKSRGVFHEQFF. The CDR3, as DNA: TGCGCCAGCAGCCAAGATCGAAAGTCCAGGGGAGTGTTCCATGAGCAGTTCTTC.